The subject of this entry is one T cell receptor (beta chain). The sample is drawn from a study of blood T cells in healthy people across ages. Germline CDR1 MNHEY, CDR2 SMNVEV (reference sequence). The CDR3 extends over 15 amino acids. The V and J ends lost 7 bases and 6 bases, in that order; junction bases with no gene match: 7. Primers used in a second PCR of about 6 to 11 cycles were a sample-barcoded 5' primer and a J-beta primer mix. TCRdb reanalysed the 5' RACE reads using MiXCR and keeps one entry per CDR3 protein. The data hold 1.6 million or so distinct CDR3 sequences, with around 35% observed a single time.

The V and J genes are TRBV27 and TRBJ2-1; 12 bases line up with TRBD2. The sample was blood. This receptor was obtained from a woman aged 25 to 39 in good health. DNA of the CDR3: TGTGCCAGCAACGGACTAGCGGGATATCCCAATGAGCAGTTCTTC. Protein product: CASNGLAGYPNEQFF.